The 32 T cell receptor beta chains reported below all come from one sample, sequenced in a study of blood T cell repertoires in COVID-19. The protocol was immunoSEQ multiplex PCR, while the TCRdb copy is restricted to in-frame clones and leaves out a portion. The data contain roughly 220,000 clones, 70% to 90% of them singletons. The sample was peripheral blood. The receptors derive from a woman aged 45-60 years with COVID-19, enrolled during active disease.

The chain employs TRBV11-2 and TRBJ1-1; D gene unclear. CDR3 length: 16 amino acids. Germline V lookup: CDR1 SGHAT, CDR2 FQNNGV. Between the trimmed V and J ends, which lost 0 bases and 3 bases, there was a span of 14 bases. The CDR3 reads CASSLDPRGRDTEAFF. In DNA form, the CDR3 reads TGTGCCAGCAGCTTAGATCCGCGGGGAAGGGACACTGAAGCTTTCTTT. The variable domain in full, with the rest retrieved from reference TRBV11-2 and TRBJ1-1, is EAGVAQSPRYKIIEKRQSVAFWCNPISGHATLYWYQQILGQGPKLLIQFQNNGVVDDSQLPKDRFSAERLKGVDSTLKIQPAKLEDSAVYLCASSLDPRGRDTEAFFGQGTRLTVV.

The rearrangement uses TRBV6-5 and TRBJ2-7; the D gene is possibly TRBD1 (7 bases). V lost 4 bases, J lost 7 bases, and 11 bases lay in between. The V gene's germline CDR1 is MNHEY and CDR2 SVGAGI. This CDR3 contains 12 residues. The CDR3 loop reads CASSSTGREQYV. The CDR3 nucleotides are TGTGCCAGCAGTTCGACAGGGAGGGAGCAGTACGTC.

The V gene is TRBV7-9, the J gene TRBJ1-1; D gene ambiguous. This CDR3 is built from 12 residues. CDR1 and CDR2 from the germline V gene are SEHNR and FQNEAQ (reference sequence). V was pared by 3 bases and J by 4 bases, with 6 bases between. The CDR3 DNA sequence: TGTGCCAGCAGCTTGCGGAGCACTGAAGCTTTCTTT. Its translation: CASSLRSTEAFF.

The chain recombines TRBV28 with TRBJ2-1, with 9 bases fitting TRBD1. The CDR3 is made up of 15 amino acids. J was trimmed by 4 bases and V by 2 bases; bases with no gene match: 3. Germline V gives CDR1 MDHEN, CDR2 SYDVKM. CDR3 region: CASSLATGGYNEQFF. CDR3 in DNA: TGTGCCAGCAGTTTAGCGACAGGGGGGTACAATGAGCAGTTCTTC. Together with reference TRBV28 and TRBJ2-1, the CDR3 gives the full variable domain: DVKVTQSSRYLVKRTGEKVFLECVQDMDHENMFWYRQDPGLGLRLIYFSYDVKMKEKGDIPEGYSVSREKKERFSLILESASTNQTSMYLCASSLATGGYNEQFFGPGTRLTVL.

A word on this clone: Without the conserved terminal phenylalanine or tryptophan, this CDR3 likely stems from a read error. The limits of the CDR3 on the DNA are not certain, so only TCRdb's listed CDR3 is given. This chain joins TRBV5-4 and TRBJ1-5; the DNA was not compared with TRBD1, the D call given in the table. The CDR3 spans 10 amino acids, including both terminal residues. Looked up from germline, CDR1 is SGHNT and CDR2 is YYREEE (reference sequence). CDR3 loop: CARRRQGRLG.

V usage is TRBV9 and J usage is TRBJ1-3; 8 positions match TRBD1. CDR1 and CDR2 from the germline V gene are SGDLS and YYNGEE. The CDR3 extends over 15 amino acids. The V segment lost 0 bases and the J segment 1 base; nucleotides outside the gene matches: 0. The CDR3 here is CASSVGTGSGNTIYF. The CDR3 region has the DNA TGTGCCAGCAGCGTAGGGACAGGGTCTGGAAACACCATATATTTT.

V is TRBV10-2 and J is TRBJ2-5; no definite D call. CDR1 and CDR2 (germline): WSHSY, SAAADI. The CDR3 runs 15 residues. V lost 3 bases and J lost 2, with 13 bases in between. For the CDR3, the DNA is TGCGCCAGCAGTGATGAACTCCTCGGGCAAGAGACCCAGTACTTC. Its translation is CASSDELLGQETQYF.

This chain uses TRBV27 with TRBJ2-7, with 14 bases matching TRBD2. Germline CDR1 is MNHEY and CDR2 is SMNVEV (reference sequence). This CDR3 is 15 amino acids long. V was clipped by 5 bases and J by 6 bases; unmatched bases: 6. Here the CDR3 DNA reads TGTGCCAGCAGTCCAGGACTAGCGGGGGGTCGCGAGCAGTACGTC. It translates to CASSPGLAGGREQYV.

V and J are TRBV11-2 and TRBJ2-5; 12 positions match TRBD2. Per the germline V gene, CDR1 is SGHAT and CDR2 is FQNNGV. The CDR3 sequence is 15 residues long. V dropped 3 bases and J dropped 2; count of bases not matched to a gene: 1. CDR3 sequence reads: CASSFGLAGQETQYF. The CDR3 DNA reads as TGTGCCAGCAGCTTCGGACTAGCGGGGCAAGAGACCCAGTACTTC.

This chain links TRBV2 with TRBJ1-2; D unclear. V lost 9 bases and J lost 8, with 22 bases in between. The germline V gene has CDR1 SNHLY and CDR2 FYNNEI. The CDR3 has 14 residues. Here the CDR3 DNA reads TGTGCCAGTGTTGGGCCCGGAGGGTGGGAAGGCTACACCTTC. It specifies CASVGPGGWEGYTF.

V gene TRBV6-5 combines with J gene TRBJ1-1; a weak D match, TRBD1 (6 bases). This CDR3 region has 13 residues. The V end lost 7 bases, the J end lost 11 bases, and 20 bases lay between the germline ends. From germline, CDR1 is MNHEY and CDR2 SVGAGI. CDR3 in DNA: TGTGCCAGCATCCCAACGGGGGGGCTACGGGCTTTCTTT. Protein: CASIPTGGLRAFF.

The chain combines TRBV21-1 with TRBJ1-2; the table's D call of TRBD1 was not tested on the DNA. TRBV21-1 is marked as a pseudogene. This CDR3 has 10 residues. CDR3 bases: TGTGCCACCCACAGGGAGGGCTACACCTTC. It translates to CATHREGYTF.

The chain is built from TRBV5-4 and TRBJ2-5, with 9 nucleotides matching TRBD2. CDR1 SGHNT and CDR2 YYREEE come from the germline V gene (reference sequence). The CDR3 consists of 15 residues. Trimming removed 2 bases from V and 0 bases from J; junction bases left unmatched: 2. Here the CDR3 reads CASSFPSGNQETQYF. The DNA of the CDR3 is TGTGCCAGCAGCTTCCCTAGCGGGAACCAAGAGACCCAGTACTTC.

The chain links TRBV19 to TRBJ2-3; 11 bases are a match to TRBD1. The CDR3 extends over 16 amino acids. With 3 bases clipped from V and 3 bases from J, the junction kept 5 bases outside the gene matches. The germline CDR1 and CDR2 sequences are LNHDA and SQIVND (reference sequence). The CDR3 is CASSIPDRGHTDTQYF. For the CDR3, the DNA is TGTGCCAGTAGTATTCCGGACAGGGGGCATACAGATACGCAGTATTTT.

The chain has TRBV7-8 and TRBJ1-2; D may be TRBD1 (6 bases). V was trimmed by 5 bases and J by 4 bases, leaving 17 bases between them. This CDR3 spans 15 amino acids. Germline loops: CDR1 SGHVS, CDR2 FQNEAQ. CDR3 sequence reads: CASSTPRQDIYGYTF. The CDR3 nucleotides read TGTGCCAGCAGCACCCCTCGACAGGACATCTATGGCTACACCTTC.

The chain recombines TRBV2 with TRBJ2-1; 15 bases line up with TRBD2. J was trimmed by 7 bases and V by 7 bases; bases with no gene match: 11. CDR3 length equals 17 residues. Germline CDR1 SNHLY, CDR2 FYNNEI. This CDR3 reads CASKRVGLAGGANEQFF. CDR3 coding DNA: TGTGCCAGCAAACGGGTAGGACTAGCGGGGGGGGCGAATGAGCAGTTCTTC.

V is TRBV5-1 and J is TRBJ2-2; 7 nucleotides line up with TRBD1. V lost 4 bases, J lost 3 bases, and 6 bases stayed unmatched. The CDR3 has 15 amino acids. Germline-derived CDR1 and CDR2 are SGHRS and YFSETQ. For the CDR3, the DNA is TGCGCCAGCAGCCATGGGACAGATTACACCGGGGAGCTGTTTTTT. Translating gives CASSHGTDYTGELFF.

The V gene is TRBV6-2 or TRBV6-3, the J gene TRBJ1-5, with D possibly matching TRBD1 (5 bases). Germline CDR1 is MNHEY and CDR2 is SVGEGT. V was pared by 6 bases and J by 1 base, with 16 bases between. This CDR3 comprises 16 residues. CDR3 coding DNA: TGTGCCAGCAGCCGGCCGGGGGGGGGAAGCAATCAGCCCCAGCATTTT. This translates into CASSRPGGGSNQPQHF.

V usage is TRBV27 and J usage is TRBJ2-2; unclear D gene. This CDR3 comprises 14 residues. The ends were cut back, 6 bases at V and 4 bases at J, with 12 bases in the middle. Germline-derived CDR1 and CDR2 are MNHEY and SMNVEV (reference sequence). The CDR3 DNA follows: TGTGCCAGCAGCGCCGGTGCTGGCACCGGGGAGCTGTTTTTT. Encoded protein: CASSAGAGTGELFF.

The rearrangement uses TRBV4-3 and TRBJ1-1; no reliable D call. V lost 0 bases and J lost 10, with 18 bases in between. CDR3 length: 15 residues. Germline V gene lookup returns CDR1 LGHNA and CDR2 YSLEER. CDR3 nucleotides: TGCGCCAGCAGCCAAGATATACGGCAGGATGGAGGAGCTTTCTTT. Protein sequence: CASSQDIRQDGGAFF.

The genes are TRBV7-8 and TRBJ2-5; D possibly corresponds to TRBD2 (5 bases). Trimming took off 5 bases at V and 6 bases at J, with 13 bases between the two ends. CDR3 length equals 13 residues. In germline, CDR1 is SGHVS, CDR2 FQNEAQ. The CDR3 DNA is TGTGCCAGCAGCACTAGGGTGGTAAAGACCCAGTACTTC. Protein product: CASSTRVVKTQYF.

Remarks on this clone: Other DNA sequences in the same sample also yield this CDR3. The chain links TRBV30 to TRBJ1-6; 8 bases agree with TRBD1. V trimming: 0 bases; J trimming: 6 bases; junction bases outside the gene matches: 1. From germline, CDR1 is GTSNPN and CDR2 SVGIG (reference sequence). The CDR3 runs 14 residues. CDR3 sequence reads: CAWSVDRGNSPLHF. The CDR3 nucleotides read TGTGCCTGGAGTGTAGACAGGGGTAATTCACCCCTCCACTTT.

This clone was seen a handful of times. The J gene is TRBJ2-2, the V gene TRBV6-2 or TRBV6-3, with 9 positions matching TRBD1. This CDR3 has 16 amino acids. Germline CDR1 and CDR2: MNHEY and SVGEGT. The trim removed 6 bases at V and 0 bases at J, leaving 5 bases unmatched. CDR3 sequence reads: CASSPDRGANTGELFF. CDR3 sequence (DNA): TGTGCCAGCAGCCCTGACAGGGGGGCGAACACCGGGGAGCTGTTTTTT.

This chain joins TRBV27 and TRBJ1-6; D is undetermined. Germline V gene lookup returns CDR1 MNHEY and CDR2 SMNVEV (reference sequence). CDR3 length: 15 residues. V lost 3 bases and J 10 bases, leaving 16 bases between the germline ends. CDR3 loop: CASSFFGVGGSPLHF. The CDR3 nucleotides read TGTGCCAGCAGTTTCTTTGGGGTGGGAGGGTCACCCCTCCACTTT.

V and J are TRBV24-1 and TRBJ2-3; TRBD1 aligns across 9 bases. The CDR3 is 15 residues long. The V and J ends lost 2 bases and 5 bases, in that order; junction bases with no gene match: 4. Per the germline V gene, CDR1 is KGHDR and CDR2 is SFDVKD. CDR3 amino acids: CATSDSQGARDTQYF. DNA for the CDR3: TGTGCCACCAGTGATTCACAGGGGGCAAGAGATACGCAGTATTTT.

Here the CDR3 DNA reads TGCGCCAGCAGTCAATCCACAGGTGCCGGGACATATAAAAACATTCAGTACTTC. This encodes CASSQSTGAGTYKNIQYF. The chain recombines TRBV23-1 with TRBJ2-4; tentatively, D is TRBD1 (6 bases). TRBV23-1 has ORF status, its function being uncertain. The CDR3 runs 18 residues. Trimming cost V 0 bases and J 4 bases, with 19 bases left between them.

This chain links TRBV5-6 with TRBJ2-1; tentative D call: TRBD1 (7 bases). The CDR3 runs to 17 residues. Per the germline V gene, CDR1 is SGHDT and CDR2 is YYEEEE. Trimming left V 0 bases short and J 0 bases short, with 13 bases between. The CDR3 region has the DNA TGTGCCAGCAGCTTGGCGGGCAGGGGGGTCTCCTACAATGAGCAGTTCTTC. It translates to CASSLAGRGVSYNEQFF.

This clone was picked up a small number of times. This sample includes further DNA sequences coding for the same CDR3. The CDR3 here is CASSSGQGNQPQHF. In DNA, the CDR3 is TGTGCCAGCAGCTCAGGACAGGGGAATCAGCCCCAGCATTTT. J is TRBJ1-5 and V is TRBV7-2; 9 nucleotides line up with TRBD1. V lost 4 bases to trimming and J lost 4 bases; unmatched junction nucleotides: 2. The CDR3 sequence is 14 residues long. Germline-derived CDR1 and CDR2 are SGHTA and FQGNSA.

The genes are TRBV5-6 and TRBJ1-2, with TRBD1 matching over 7 bases. The J segment lost 5 bases and the V segment lost 0 bases, leaving 10 bases of the junction unmatched. The germline V gene has CDR1 SGHDT and CDR2 YYEEEE. The CDR3 totals 16 residues. Here the CDR3 DNA reads TGTGCCAGCAGCTTGGCCAGGGGGAGAGTTGGGTATGGCTACACCTTC. This encodes CASSLARGRVGYGYTF.

The CDR3 spells CASSVTGARTGELFF. CDR3 DNA sequence: TGTGCCAGCAGTGTCACAGGGGCGCGCACCGGGGAGCTGTTTTTT. This chain connects TRBV28 to TRBJ2-2; 7 nucleotides align to TRBD1. Per the germline V gene, CDR1 is MDHEN and CDR2 is SYDVKM. The CDR3 contains 15 residues. V was pared by 5 bases and J by 4 bases, with 7 bases of the junction left unmatched.

This clone has only a few counts. The J gene is TRBJ1-2, the V gene TRBV24-1; D might be TRBD1 (6 bases). Germline CDR1 KGHDR, CDR2 SFDVKD. V shed 4 bases and J shed 4 bases, with 21 bases lying between them. The CDR3 has 17 amino acids. Here the CDR3 DNA reads TGTGCCACCAGTGACCCCCGGGACACAACGGGGCTCTATGGCTACACCTTC. It specifies CATSDPRDTTGLYGYTF.

The chain recombines TRBV4-1 with TRBJ1-4; 9 nucleotides match TRBD1. With 4 bases clipped from V and 8 bases from J, the junction kept 5 bases outside the gene matches. Germline CDR1 and CDR2: MGHRA and YSYEKL. The CDR3 totals 14 residues. In nucleotides, the CDR3 is TGCGCCAGCAGCCTTGGGACAGGGTTCGAAAAACTGTTTTTT. It specifies CASSLGTGFEKLFF.